This paragraph covers one T cell receptor (beta chain) sequence. Antigen specificity is unknown. This entry is derived from a study of T cell responses to AZD1222 COVID-19 vaccine. The study, taken as a whole, reports: Baseline seropositivity occurred in only a handful of AZD1222 recipients. Spike-spanning, vaccine-associated CD4 TCRs were dominant at 160-218 and 743-854. There were mostly white British donors and more females than males, and clonal diversity was possibly underestimated. Nearly half of spike-specific TCRs reportedly target unmutated variant regions.

Here immunoSEQ multiplex PCR was the method, and the copy in TCRdb shows in-frame clones only, minus some. The sample shows more than 95,000 clones, around nine tenths of them seen only once. Trimming cost V 3 bases and J 3 bases, with 21 bases left between them. The CDR3 has 17 amino acids. CDR1 and CDR2 from the germline V gene are GTSNPN and SVGIG (reference sequence). This rearrangement joins TRBV30 to TRBJ2-1, with D possibly being TRBD1 (7 bases). The sequences come from peripheral blood, collected 28 days after the second dose of the MenACWY control vaccine. This receptor was obtained from an adult who received the MenACWY meningococcal vaccine as a control. The CDR3, as DNA: TGTGCCTGGAGACAGGGGAGGTCACTTCGTGGCTACAATGAGCAGTTCTTC. It yields the protein CAWRQGRSLRGYNEQFF.